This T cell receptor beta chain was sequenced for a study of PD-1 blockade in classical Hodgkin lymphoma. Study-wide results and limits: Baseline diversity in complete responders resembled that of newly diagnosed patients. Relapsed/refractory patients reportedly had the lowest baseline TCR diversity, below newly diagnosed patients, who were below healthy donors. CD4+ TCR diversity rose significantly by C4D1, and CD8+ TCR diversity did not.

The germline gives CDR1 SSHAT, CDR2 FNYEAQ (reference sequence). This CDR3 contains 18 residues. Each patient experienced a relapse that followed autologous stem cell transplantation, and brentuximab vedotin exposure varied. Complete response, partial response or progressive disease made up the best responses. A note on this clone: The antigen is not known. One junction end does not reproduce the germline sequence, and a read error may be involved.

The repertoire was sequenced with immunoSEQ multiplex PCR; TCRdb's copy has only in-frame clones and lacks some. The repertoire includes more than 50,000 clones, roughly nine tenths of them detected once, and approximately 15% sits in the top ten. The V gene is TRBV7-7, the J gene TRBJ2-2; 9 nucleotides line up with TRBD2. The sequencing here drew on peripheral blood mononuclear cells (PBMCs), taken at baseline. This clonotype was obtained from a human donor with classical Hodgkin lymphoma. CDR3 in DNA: TGTGCTAGCAGCTTAGCGCCCGGGCTAGCGGGACCCACCGGGGAGCTGTTTTTT. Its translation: CASSLAPGLAGPTGELFF. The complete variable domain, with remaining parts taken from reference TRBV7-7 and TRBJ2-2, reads GAGVSQSPRYKVTKRGQDVTLRCDPISSHATLYWYQQALGQGPEFLTYFNYEAQPDKSGLPSDRFSAERPEGSISTLTIQRTEQRDSAMYRCASSLAPGLAGPTGELFFGEGSRLTVL.